The T cell receptor (beta chain) described here comes from a study of shared clonotypes between healthy human individuals. Naive CD8 cells lacked CD45RO and underwent positive selection for CCR7, leaving out terminally differentiated effector memory CD45RA+ cells. This table comes from immunoSEQ multiplex PCR, and its TCRdb copy is limited to in-frame clones, with some not included. The repertoire consists of about 2 million clones, with around 96% occurring once and the leading ten covering more than 0.95%. Germline CDR1 SGHDT, CDR2 YYEEEE. Between the trimmed V and J ends, which lost 6 bases and 10 bases, there was a span of 25 bases. The CDR3 loop spans 16 amino acids.

The material sequenced was naive CD8+ T cells sorted from blood. This TCR came from a man aged 18 to 29 in good health. The chain recombines TRBV5-6 with TRBJ2-2; D is ambiguous. Here the CDR3 reads CASTKYRPSWVEELFF. The CDR3 DNA follows: TGTGCCAGCACCAAATACCGCCCTAGTTGGGTTGAGGAGCTGTTTTTT.